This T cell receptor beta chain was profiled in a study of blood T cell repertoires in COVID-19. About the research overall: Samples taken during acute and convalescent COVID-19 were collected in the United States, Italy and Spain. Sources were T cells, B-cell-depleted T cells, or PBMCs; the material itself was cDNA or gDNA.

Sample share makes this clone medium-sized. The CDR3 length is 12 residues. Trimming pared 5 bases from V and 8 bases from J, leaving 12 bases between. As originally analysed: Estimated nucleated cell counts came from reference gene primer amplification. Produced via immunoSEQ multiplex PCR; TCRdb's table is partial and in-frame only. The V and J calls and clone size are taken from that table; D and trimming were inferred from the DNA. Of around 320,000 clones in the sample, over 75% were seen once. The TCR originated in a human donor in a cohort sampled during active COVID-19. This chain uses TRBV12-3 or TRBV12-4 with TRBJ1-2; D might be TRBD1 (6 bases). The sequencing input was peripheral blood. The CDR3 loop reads CASSGTGFGYTF. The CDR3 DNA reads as TGTGCCAGCAGTGGTACAGGGTTCGGCTACACCTTC.